This is a list of T cell receptor beta chains from one sample in a study of cytomegalovirus exposure and HLA in healthy donors. TCRdb keeps only in-frame clones here, not all; method: immunoSEQ multiplex PCR. The sample holds about 85,000 clones; approximately 80% are singletons and the top ten take about 23%. Sequencing was carried out using PBMCs. The receptors were sampled from a woman aged 50 to 65 in good health and CMV-seropositive. Each CDR3 is given with its conserved first and last residue. The order of the fields is D gene, clone size, V gene, J gene, CDR3 length, CDR3 protein, CDR3 DNA. D genes are given only for firm matches. Size is omitted from some rows. Given values are once, few, many or a class for expanded clones.

>TRBD2|NA|TRBV19|TRBJ2-1|15
CASSRTSGTINEQFF
TGTGCCAGTAGTAGGACTAGCGGGACGATCAATGAGCAGTTCTTC
>TRBD1|few|TRBV7-3|TRBJ1-4|15
CASSPTGAEGEKLFF
TGTGCCAGCAGCCCCACAGGGGCTGAAGGTGAAAAACTGTTTTTT
>TRBD1|NA|TRBV6-1|TRBJ2-1|13
CASRDRGGNEQFF
TGTGCCAGTCGGGACAGGGGTGGGAATGAGCAGTTCTTC
>NA|NA|TRBV2|TRBJ1-1|13
CASSVLGSRGAFF
TGTGCCAGCAGTGTCCTGGGGTCAAGGGGAGCTTTCTTT
>NA|NA|TRBV30|TRBJ2-7|12
CAWSVRQVEQYF
TGTGCCTGGAGTGTAAGGCAGGTCGAGCAGTACTTC
>NA|few|TRBV5-5|TRBJ2-5|13
CASSSTAQETQYF
TGTGCCAGCAGCTCGACAGCTCAAGAGACCCAGTACTTC
>TRBD1|NA|TRBV10-3|TRBJ1-1|13
CAIQFDRAAEAFF
TGTGCCATCCAATTCGACAGGGCCGCTGAAGCTTTCTTT
>TRBD1|NA|TRBV30|TRBJ1-2|13
CACPGTGFYSYTF
TGTGCCTGCCCCGGGACAGGGTTCTATTCCTACACCTTC
>TRBD1|NA|TRBV19|TRBJ1-1|16
CATDDRGDLMNTEAFF
TGTGCCACGGATGACAGGGGAGATTTGATGAACACTGAAGCTTTCTTT
>TRBD1|NA|TRBV6-1|TRBJ2-7|13
CASSSGQSFEQYF
TGTGCCAGCAGCTCGGGACAGTCTTTCGAGCAGTACTTC
>NA|NA|TRBV9|TRBJ1-3|15
CASTIAGNSGNTIYF
TGTGCCAGCACGATAGCAGGGAACTCTGGAAACACCATATATTTT
>NA|NA|TRBV6-1|TRBJ1-2|14
CASSLTHRDYGYTF
TGTGCCAGCAGCCTAACGCACAGGGACTATGGCTACACCTTC
>TRBD2|NA|TRBV4-2|TRBJ2-2|17
CASGGLAGTMGFGELFF
TGTGCCAGCGGGGGACTAGCGGGGACCATGGGGTTCGGGGAGCTGTTTTTT
>TRBD2|NA|TRBV9|TRBJ2-7|16
CASSPGLAQSSYEQYF
TGTGCCAGCAGTCCTGGACTAGCGCAAAGCTCCTACGAGCAGTACTTC
>TRBD2|NA|TRBV7-7|TRBJ2-5|16
CASSHGGGGYQETQYF
TGTGCTAGCAGCCATGGTGGGGGGGGGTACCAAGAGACCCAGTACTTC
>TRBD1|NA|TRBV6-1|TRBJ2-1|13
CASRKTGRDEQFF
TGTGCCAGCAGGAAGACAGGGCGGGATGAGCAGTTCTTC
>TRBD1|NA|TRBV19|TRBJ1-5|14
CASLPGTGGQPQHF
TGTGCCAGCCTACCCGGGACAGGGGGTCAGCCCCAGCATTTT
>NA|once|TRBV4-2|TRBJ2-1|18
CASSQGRLGHLAYNEQFF
TGTGCCAGCAGCCAAGGCCGTCTAGGTCACCTAGCCTACAATGAGCAGTTCTTC
>TRBD1|NA|TRBV2|TRBJ1-2|13
CASISWDRDDYTF
TGTGCCAGCATTTCCTGGGACAGGGACGACTACACCTTC
>TRBD1|few|TRBV19|TRBJ1-3|16
CASSTHGQGIGNTIYF
TGTGCCAGTAGTACCCACGGACAGGGCATTGGAAACACCATATATTTT
>NA|NA|TRBV2|TRBJ1-6|13
CASSDTGWAPLHF
TGTGCCAGCAGTGATACGGGTTGGGCACCCCTCCACTTT
>NA|NA|TRBV6-5|TRBJ2-7|13
CASSAGSSYEQYF
TGTGCCAGCAGTGCCGGGAGCTCCTACGAGCAGTACTTC